This T cell receptor (beta chain) was identified in a study of blood T cell repertoires in COVID-19 (dated by TCRdb to the early 2020s). General notes on the study: The collaborator samples originated in the United States, Italy and Spain and spanned the acute and convalescent phases of COVID-19. The prospective study material was composed of cDNA or gDNA derived from T cells, B-cell-depleted T cells, or PBMCs. Subjects who had been exposed to COVID-19, were actively infected with it, or had recovered from it provided the deeply sampled blood TCRbeta repertoires that made up the dataset. The repertoires were released in a freely available public database meant as a resource for research on the immune response to SARS-CoV-2. The samples were drawn from the first 160 participants of the ongoing ImmuneRACE study and from 950 to 1,500 subjects provided by 6 global collaborators. The sample metadata nearly always contained a de-identified subject ID, COVID-19 status, age in years and sex. Where available, HLA class I and class II types were obtained from metadata supplied by the sample provider rather than from assay-based typing.

What the authors observed across the whole study: The quantity of clinical and demographic metadata differed by source and by participant and was supplied without curation.

Turning to this clone: Its target antigen remains unknown. No base qualities exist here, and no much larger clone lies one base off it.

The CDR3 covers 13 residues, taking in both the cysteine and the phenylalanine. The only DNA kept is the CDR3, 39 bases in frame from the first base. CDR1 and CDR2, per the germline V gene, are SQVTM and ANQGSEA. The junction shows trimming of 4 bases on V and 5 bases on J, and the gene matches do not reach 4 bases of it. Enrolling through a virtual design, the prospective study's participants ranged in age from roughly 18 to 95 years and lived across about two dozen United States geographic areas. To assign participants to cohorts, the prospective study relied on clinical history that participants themselves reported in a screening survey and a study questionnaire. Recovered participants in ImmuneRACE Cohort 3 were defined by two consecutive negative NP/OP PCR tests, clearance by a healthcare professional, or resolution of symptoms. In the prospective study, whole blood, serum and a nasopharyngeal or oropharyngeal swab were collected from each participant by mobile phlebotomists. Additional blood draws and questionnaires over an approximately 2-month period could optionally be provided by prospective study participants. Blood samples from the prospective study were shipped frozen or at room temperature prior to DNA extraction.

TCRbeta CDR3 regions were amplified from genomic DNA by means of the immunoSEQ Assay, a bias-controlled multiplex PCR. In the source study's methods: Nucleated cell counts per sample were estimated from amplification of reference gene primers within the assay. Sequence reads were collapsed and filtered to measure the absolute abundance of every unique TCRbeta CDR3 rearrangement. For each sample, productive Simpson clonality was calculated as the square root of Simpson's diversity index over productive rearrangements. TCRdb took this table from immuneACCESS and kept in-frame rearrangements with V and J called. Such tables lack part of the clones; where checked against another copy, unresolved V genes explain under half of the gap, and the rest is unexplained. That table is the source of V, J and clone size, and D and trimming were worked out from the DNA. For this sample there are more than 110,000 clones; more than 80% appear just once. The ten top clones hold approximately 4.5% of the sample.

The chain couples TRBV29-1 to TRBJ2-3, with 9 junctional bases fitting TRBD2. Sequencing was carried out using PBMCs or T cells enriched from blood (not recorded which). The TCR sequence derives from a man in his forties or fifties who had recovered from COVID-19. The sequence in DNA is TGCAGCGTTGTGATAGCGGGAGTAGATACGCAGTATTTT. Translated, this is CSVVIAGVDTQYF.